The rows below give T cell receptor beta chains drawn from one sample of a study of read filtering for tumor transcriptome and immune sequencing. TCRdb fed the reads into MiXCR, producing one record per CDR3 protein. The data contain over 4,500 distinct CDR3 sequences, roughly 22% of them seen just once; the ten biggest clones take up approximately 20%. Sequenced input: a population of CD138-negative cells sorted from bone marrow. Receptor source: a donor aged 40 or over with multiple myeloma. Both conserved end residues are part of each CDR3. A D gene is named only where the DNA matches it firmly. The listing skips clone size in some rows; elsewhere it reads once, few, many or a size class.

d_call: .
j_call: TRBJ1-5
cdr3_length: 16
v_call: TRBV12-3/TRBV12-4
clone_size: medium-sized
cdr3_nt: TGTGCCAGCAGTTCCGCCGGGACAAGATACAATCAGCCCCAGCATTTT
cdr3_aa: CASSSAGTRYNQPQHF

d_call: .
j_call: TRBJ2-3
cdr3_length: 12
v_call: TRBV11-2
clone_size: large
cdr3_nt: TGTGCCACCGCGCAGTTCACAGATACGCAGTATTTT
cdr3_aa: CATAQFTDTQYF

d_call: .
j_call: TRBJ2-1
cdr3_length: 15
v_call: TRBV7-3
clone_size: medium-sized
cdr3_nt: TGTGCCAGCAGCTTCACAGGGAGCTCCTACAATGAGCAGTTCTTC
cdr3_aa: CASSFTGSSYNEQFF

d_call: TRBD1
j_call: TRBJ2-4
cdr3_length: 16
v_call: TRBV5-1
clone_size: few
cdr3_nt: TGCGCCAGCGGCAATCGGGACAGGATGGCCAAAAACATTCAGTACTTC
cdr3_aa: CASGNRDRMAKNIQYF

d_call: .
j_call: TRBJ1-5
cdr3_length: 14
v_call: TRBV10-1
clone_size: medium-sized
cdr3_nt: TGCGCCAGCAGACCTGGTCCTTGCAATCAGCCCCAGCATTTT
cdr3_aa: CASRPGPCNQPQHF

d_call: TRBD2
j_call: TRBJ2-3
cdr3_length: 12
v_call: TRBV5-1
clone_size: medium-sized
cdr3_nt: TGCGCCAGCAGTCCGGGGGGAGATACGCAGTATTTT
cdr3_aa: CASSPGGDTQYF

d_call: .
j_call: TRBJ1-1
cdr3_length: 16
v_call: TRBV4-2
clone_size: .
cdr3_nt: TGTGCTAGCAGCCCCATAGGGGATTTCTCTAACACGGAAGCTCTCTTT
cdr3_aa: CASSPIGDFSNTEALF

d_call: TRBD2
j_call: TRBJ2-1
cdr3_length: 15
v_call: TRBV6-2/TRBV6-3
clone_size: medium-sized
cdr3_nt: TGTGCCGTATCTCTAGCGGGAGGGTCCTACAATGAGCAGTTCTTC
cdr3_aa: CAVSLAGGSYNEQFF

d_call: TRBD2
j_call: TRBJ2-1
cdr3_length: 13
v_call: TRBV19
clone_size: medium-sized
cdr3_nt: TGTGCCAGTAGTAGAGACTTAGCGGGAGCGGAGTTCTTC
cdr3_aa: CASSRDLAGAEFF

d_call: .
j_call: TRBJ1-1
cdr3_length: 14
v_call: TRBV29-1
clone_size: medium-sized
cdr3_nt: TGCAGCGCTGCTACCGGACGGCTGAACACTGAAGCTTTCTTT
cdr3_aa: CSAATGRLNTEAFF

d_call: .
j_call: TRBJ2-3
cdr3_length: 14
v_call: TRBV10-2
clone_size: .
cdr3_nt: TGCGCCAGCAGTGAATCCACGGGGACCGAGACGCAGTATTTC
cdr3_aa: CASSESTGTETQYF

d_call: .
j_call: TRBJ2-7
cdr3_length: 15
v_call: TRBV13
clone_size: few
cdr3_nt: TGTGCCAGCAGCTTAAGTCTACAGGGAGCCTATGGGCAGTACTTC
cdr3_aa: CASSLSLQGAYGQYF

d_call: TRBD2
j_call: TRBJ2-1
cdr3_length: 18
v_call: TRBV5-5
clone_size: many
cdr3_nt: TGTGCCAGCAGCTTGGGGACTAGCGGGAGGGCCGGCTACAATGAGCAGTTCTTC
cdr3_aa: CASSLGTSGRAGYNEQFF